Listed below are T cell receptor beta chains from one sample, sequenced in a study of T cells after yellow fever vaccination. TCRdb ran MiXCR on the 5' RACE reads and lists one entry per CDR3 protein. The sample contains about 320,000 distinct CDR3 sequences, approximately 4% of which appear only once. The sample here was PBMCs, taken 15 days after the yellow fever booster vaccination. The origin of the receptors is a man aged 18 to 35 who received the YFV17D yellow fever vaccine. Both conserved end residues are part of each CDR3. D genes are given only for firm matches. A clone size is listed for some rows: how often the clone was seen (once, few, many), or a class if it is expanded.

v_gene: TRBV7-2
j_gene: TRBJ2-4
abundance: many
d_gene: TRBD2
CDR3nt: TGTGCCAGCAGCTTAGTAGCCCCCACCAGTCTAGCGGGGGGTTGGGACATTCAGTACTTC
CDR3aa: CASSLVAPTSLAGGWDIQYF

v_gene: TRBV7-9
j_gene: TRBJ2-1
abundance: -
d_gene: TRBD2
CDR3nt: TGTGCCAGCAGCCAAATGGGACTAGCGTGGGATGAGCAGTTCTTC
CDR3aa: CASSQMGLAWDEQFF

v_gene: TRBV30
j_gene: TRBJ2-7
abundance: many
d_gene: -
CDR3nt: TGTGCCTGGAGTGTATCGGGGGGCCCCTACGAGCAGTACTTC
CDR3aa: CAWSVSGGPYEQYF

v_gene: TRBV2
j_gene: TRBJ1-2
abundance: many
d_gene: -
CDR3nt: TGTGCCAGCATCTTACCCGGCAGACGCGGCTACACCTTC
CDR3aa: CASILPGRRGYTF

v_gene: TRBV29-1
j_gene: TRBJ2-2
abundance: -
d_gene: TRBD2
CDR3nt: TGCAGCGGGACTAGCGGGGATGGTACCGGGGAGCTGTTTTTT
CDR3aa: CSGTSGDGTGELFF

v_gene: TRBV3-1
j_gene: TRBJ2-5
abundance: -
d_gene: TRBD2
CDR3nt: TGTGCCAGCGCCGAGACTAGCGGATTAGAGACCCAGTACTTC
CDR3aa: CASAETSGLETQYF

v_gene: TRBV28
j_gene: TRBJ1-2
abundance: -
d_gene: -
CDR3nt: TGTGCCAGCATCCAACAGGGACTTAACTATGGCTACACCTTC
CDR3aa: CASIQQGLNYGYTF

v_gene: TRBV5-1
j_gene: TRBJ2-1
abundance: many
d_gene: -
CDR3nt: TGCGCCAGCAGCTTGGCGTTGGGGGGGCTGGCCAATGAGCAGTTCTTC
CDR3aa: CASSLALGGLANEQFF

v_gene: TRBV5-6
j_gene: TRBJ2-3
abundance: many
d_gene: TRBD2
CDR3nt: TGTGCCAGCAGCTTGCTAGCGGGGGCTAGCACAGATACGCAGTATTTT
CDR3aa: CASSLLAGASTDTQYF

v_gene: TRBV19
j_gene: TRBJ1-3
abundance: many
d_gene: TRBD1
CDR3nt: TGTGCCAGTAGTATCCAGGGGGACGGAAACACCATATATTTT
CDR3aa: CASSIQGDGNTIYF

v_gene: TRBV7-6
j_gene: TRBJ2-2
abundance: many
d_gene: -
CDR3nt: TGTGGGACGTTCGTCGCCGGGGAGCTGTTTTTT
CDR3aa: CGTFVAGELFF

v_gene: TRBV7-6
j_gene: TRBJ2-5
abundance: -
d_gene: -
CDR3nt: TGTGCCAGCAGCGCCAGGGACTGGAGGGAAGAGACCCAGTACTTC
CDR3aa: CASSARDWREETQYF

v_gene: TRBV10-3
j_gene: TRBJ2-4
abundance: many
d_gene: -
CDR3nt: TGTGCCATCAGAGCCCAGGGAGCCAAAAACATTCAGTACTTC
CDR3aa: CAIRAQGAKNIQYF

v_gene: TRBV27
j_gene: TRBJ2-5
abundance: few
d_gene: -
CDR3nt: TGTGCCAGCAGAGTATTCGGATATCCCGGAGAGACCCAGTACTTC
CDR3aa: CASRVFGYPGETQYF

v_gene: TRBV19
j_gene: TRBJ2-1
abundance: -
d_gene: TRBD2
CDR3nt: TGTGCCAGTAGTAGGATGGGACTAGCGGGGGGGCCGACTGAGCAGTTCTTC
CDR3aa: CASSRMGLAGGPTEQFF

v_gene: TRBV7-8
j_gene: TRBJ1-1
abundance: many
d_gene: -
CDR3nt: TGTGCCAGCAGCTTAGTTGTGGTCACTGAAGCTTTCTTT
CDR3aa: CASSLVVVTEAFF

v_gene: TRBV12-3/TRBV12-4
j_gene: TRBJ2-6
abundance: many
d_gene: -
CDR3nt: TGTGCCAGCAGTTGGGGTAGCTCTGGGGCCAACGTCCTGACTTTC
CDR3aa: CASSWGSSGANVLTF

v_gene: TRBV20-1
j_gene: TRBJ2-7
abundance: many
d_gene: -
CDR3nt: TGCAGTGCTAGAGGTGAAGACCAGACCTACGAGCAGTACTTC
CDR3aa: CSARGEDQTYEQYF

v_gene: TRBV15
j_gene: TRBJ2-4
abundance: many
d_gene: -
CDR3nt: TGTGCCACCAGAGGGCGAATAGCCAAAAACATTCAGTACTTC
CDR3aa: CATRGRIAKNIQYF

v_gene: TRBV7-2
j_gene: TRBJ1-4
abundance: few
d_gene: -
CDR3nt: TGTGCCAGCAGCTTATCCTTCGGGCGCGAAAAACTGTTTTTT
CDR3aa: CASSLSFGREKLFF

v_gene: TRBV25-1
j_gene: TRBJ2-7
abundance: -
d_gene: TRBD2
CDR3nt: TGTGCCAGCAGTGGGATTAGCGGGGGGGCCCAAGCCTACGAGCAGTACTTC
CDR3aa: CASSGISGGAQAYEQYF

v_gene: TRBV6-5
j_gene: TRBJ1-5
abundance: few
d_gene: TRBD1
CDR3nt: TGTGCCAGCAGTGATAGGACAGGTCGTAGTCAGCCCCAGCATTTT
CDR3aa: CASSDRTGRSQPQHF

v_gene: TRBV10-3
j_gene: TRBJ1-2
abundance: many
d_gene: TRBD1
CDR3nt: TGTGCCATCAGTCCGGACAGGTCCGGCTACACCTTC
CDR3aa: CAISPDRSGYTF

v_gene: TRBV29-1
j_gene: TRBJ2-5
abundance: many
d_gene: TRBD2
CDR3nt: TGCAGCGCCACCGGGACTAGCGGGGTAGAGACCCAGTACTTC
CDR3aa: CSATGTSGVETQYF

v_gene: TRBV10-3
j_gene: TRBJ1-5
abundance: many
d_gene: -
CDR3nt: TGTGCCATCAGTGAAGGGCCTCTCAATCAGCCCCAGCATTTT
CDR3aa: CAISEGPLNQPQHF